This TCR beta chain derives from a study of neurological immune-mediated disorders. The authors made cDNA by 5'RACE with 10-nucleotide random UMIs. Sequencing runs each generated in excess of 190 million TCR-beta sequences derived from 15-18 subjects. TCRdb reprocessed the 5' RACE reads with MiXCR, giving one entry per CDR3 protein. The table has about 76,000 distinct CDR3 sequences, 15% to 20% seen once; the top ten hold over 15%. Germline-derived CDR1 and CDR2 are ENHRY and SYGVKD. The CDR3 extends over 13 amino acids. The germline V and J ends were trimmed by 8 bases and 1 base, with 11 bases remaining between them. A blood bank in Maryland, USA, provided the volunteers who served as healthy controls.

The receptor was derived from a woman in her thirties or forties in good health. V usage is TRBV10-3 and J usage is TRBJ1-1; D is perhaps TRBD1 (6 bases). Sequences were obtained from PBMCs. The CDR3 DNA reads as TGTGCCATCGGGGGGGCGGGGAACACTGAAGCTTTCTTT. Translation gives CAIGGAGNTEAFF.